This T cell receptor (beta chain) was profiled in a study of blood T cell repertoires in COVID-19. Libraries were prepared by immunoSEQ multiplex PCR; TCRdb keeps only in-frame clonotypes and omits some of them. The sample consists of 100,000 to 150,000 clones, 80% to 90% of them appearing once. Trimming cost V 0 bases and J 0 bases; bases outside gene matches: 13. CDR1 and CDR2 from the germline V gene are SGHKS and YYEKEE (reference sequence). CDR3 length equals 19 residues. V and J are TRBV5-5 and TRBJ2-5, with 8 bases aligning to TRBD1. This clonotype originated in a man of 80 years or more with active or convalescent COVID-19. Sequencing was carried out using peripheral blood. CDR3 nucleotides: TGTGCCAGCAGCTTGGGTTCGGCAGGGGGCTCCCTGTACCAAGAGACCCAGTACTTC. It encodes CASSLGSAGGSLYQETQYF.